The next 16 T cell receptor beta chains were all read from a single sample in a study of CD8 T cells in Susac syndrome. RNA in amounts of roughly 0.45 to 1 ug was reverse transcribed with random hexamers. Via MiXCR, TCRdb re-called the immunoSEQ multiplex PCR reads, giving one row per CDR3 protein. The data show about 200,000 distinct CDR3 sequences, 90% to 95% seen once. What was sequenced was CD4+ T cells from PBMCs. Source of these receptors: a human donor in good health.

This clonotype appeared a single time. The rearrangement uses TRBV20-1 and TRBJ1-4, with D unclear. The V end lost 3 bases, the J end lost 11 bases, and 16 bases lay between the germline ends. The CDR3 is 13 amino acids. Germline assignment: CDR1 DFQATT and CDR2 SNEGSKA (reference sequence). The CDR3 bases are TGCAGTGCTAGTGTCGGGTTTCTTAGTAAACTGTTTTTT. Translated: CSASVGFLSKLFF.

This chain connects TRBV28 to TRBJ1-5; maybe TRBD1 (6 bases). V dropped 5 bases and J dropped 6 bases, with 14 bases sitting between them. This CDR3 has 14 residues. Germline V gives CDR1 MDHEN, CDR2 SYDVKM. CDR3: CASSVPGDVQPQHF. The CDR3 DNA follows: TGTGCCAGCAGTGTCCCAGGGGATGTTCAGCCCCAGCATTTT.

The rearrangement joins TRBV29-1 to TRBJ2-2; possibly TRBD1 for D (6 bases). This CDR3 spans 13 amino acids. Trimming removed 3 bases at V and 4 bases at J, with 9 bases between. The germline gives CDR1 SQVTM, CDR2 ANQGSEA. The CDR3 reads CSVEKDSTGELFF. The CDR3 nucleotides are TGCAGCGTTGAGAAGGACAGCACCGGGGAGCTGTTTTTT.

CDR3 sequence: CASSVEGNRRHEQYF. In nucleotides, the CDR3 is TGTGCCAGCAGCGTAGAGGGAAACAGGCGGCACGAGCAGTACTTC. J is TRBJ2-7 and V is TRBV9; D may be TRBD1 (5 bases). This CDR3 comprises 15 residues. Trimming pared 0 bases from V and 5 bases from J, leaving 15 bases between. From germline, CDR1 is SGDLS and CDR2 YYNGEE.

The chain couples TRBV24-1 to TRBJ2-5; D could derive from TRBD1 or TRBD2 (5 bases each). The ends were cut back, 5 bases at V and 5 bases at J, with 17 bases in the middle. This CDR3 spans 15 amino acids. Looked up from germline, CDR1 is KGHDR and CDR2 is SFDVKD. CDR3 amino acids: CATSARGSARETQYF. CDR3 nucleotides: TGTGCCACCAGTGCGAGGGGATCCGCGAGGGAGACCCAGTACTTC.

The chain carries TRBV4-1 and TRBJ2-1; D is unresolved. In germline, CDR1 is MGHRA, CDR2 YSYEKL. V gave up 0 bases and J gave up 4 bases, with 10 bases separating them. CDR3 length: 15 residues. CDR3 in amino acids: CASSQERASYNEQFF. In DNA, the CDR3 is TGCGCCAGCAGCCAAGAACGGGCCTCATACAATGAGCAGTTCTTC.

The J gene is TRBJ1-5, the V gene TRBV3-1; TRBD1 matches 8 bases. This CDR3 has 14 residues. Germline CDR1 reads LGHDT; CDR2 reads YNNKEL (reference sequence). The V gene end was trimmed by 3 bases and the J gene end by 3 bases; junction bases not matched to a gene: 1. The CDR3 bases are TGTGCCAGCAGCCAGACAGGGGACAATCAGCCCCAGCATTTT. This gives the protein CASSQTGDNQPQHF.

The CDR3 region has the DNA TGTGCCAGCAGACGACAGGGGGCCCCGGAAAATGAGCAGTTCTTC. It yields the protein CASRRQGAPENEQFF. The gene calls are TRBV3-1 and TRBJ2-1; 10 positions agree with TRBD1. The V gene end was trimmed by 6 bases and the J gene end by 7 bases; junction bases not matched to a gene: 9. The length of the CDR3 is 15 residues. Germline V gene lookup returns CDR1 LGHDT and CDR2 YNNKEL (reference sequence).

This clonotype was seen once. The gene calls are TRBV3-1 and TRBJ1-4, with 8 bases lining up with TRBD1. The CDR3 is 15 residues long. CDR1 and CDR2 (germline): LGHDT, YNNKEL (reference sequence). V was clipped by 1 base and J by 6 bases; unmatched bases: 4. CDR3 sequence reads: CASSQGDRGYEKLFF. CDR3 in DNA: TGTGCCAGCAGCCAAGGCGACAGGGGTTATGAAAAACTGTTTTTT.

The chain links TRBV29-1 to TRBJ1-1; TRBD1 matches at 8 bases. CDR1 SQVTM and CDR2 ANQGSEA come from the germline V gene. CDR3 size: 13 residues. The J segment lost 0 bases and the V segment lost 6 bases, leaving 3 bases of the junction unmatched. For the CDR3, the DNA is TGCAGCGTCGGACAGGGACTGAACACTGAAGCTTTCTTT. It codes for CSVGQGLNTEAFF.

This sequence joins TRBV19 and TRBJ2-4; TRBD1 might be the D (5 bases). This CDR3 has 15 residues. Germline CDR1 LNHDA, CDR2 SQIVND (reference sequence). V lost 6 bases to trimming and J lost 7 bases, with 19 bases between them. CDR3 protein: CASSMTRALGNIQYF. In nucleotides, the CDR3 is TGTGCCAGTAGCATGACCAGGGCCCTCGGGAACATTCAGTACTTC.

This chain joins TRBV20-1 and TRBJ1-2, with no clear D. The CDR3 has 12 residues. CDR1 and CDR2 from the germline V gene are DFQATT and SNEGSKA (reference sequence). Trimming pared 3 bases from V and 8 bases from J, leaving 13 bases between. CDR3: CSAREGLRGYTF. The CDR3, as DNA: TGCAGTGCTAGGGAAGGGTTAAGGGGCTACACCTTC.

This clonotype has a handful of counts. DNA of the CDR3: TGTGCCAGCAGTCCCCGACAGAACACCGGGGAGCTGTTTTTT. Amino acids: CASSPRQNTGELFF. V is TRBV25-1 and J is TRBJ2-2; D not resolved. V dropped 5 bases and J dropped 1 base, with 8 bases sitting between them. The CDR3 has 14 amino acids. CDR1 and CDR2 from the germline V gene are MGHDK and SYGVNS.

The chain uses TRBV5-1 and TRBJ1-1; no clear D. The CDR3 runs 15 residues. The V gene's germline CDR1 is SGHRS and CDR2 YFSETQ. The V gene lost 2 bases and the J gene lost 0 bases, with 11 bases spanning the gap. The CDR3, as DNA: TGCGCCAGCAGCTTAGGTCCAGGCATGAACACTGAAGCTTTCTTT. This encodes CASSLGPGMNTEAFF. Together with reference TRBV5-1 and TRBJ1-1, the CDR3 gives the full variable domain: KAGVTQTPRYLIKTRGQQVTLSCSPISGHRSVSWYQQTPGQGLQFLFEYFSETQRNKGNFPGRFSGRQFSNSRSEMNVSTLELGDSALYLCASSLGPGMNTEAFFGQGTRLTVV.

The gene calls are TRBV29-1 and TRBJ1-1; D ambiguous. V lost 4 bases, J lost 11 bases, and 14 bases lay in between. CDR1 is SQVTM and CDR2 is ANQGSEA in the germline V gene. This CDR3 spans 11 amino acids. The CDR3 DNA is TGCAGCGTTGTCCCTGCCTCTGGGGCTTTCTTT. Encoded protein: CSVVPASGAFF.

The chain links TRBV30 to TRBJ1-1; D ambiguous. The CDR3 consists of 12 residues. Germline values: CDR1 GTSNPN, CDR2 SVGIG (reference sequence). Between the trimmed V and J ends, which lost 7 bases and 1 base, there was a span of 10 bases. CDR3 sequence: CASMPGNTEAFF. CDR3 DNA sequence: TGTGCCTCGATGCCAGGGAACACTGAAGCTTTCTTT.